This T cell receptor beta chain originates from a study of CD8 T cells in ankylosing spondylitis. Points from the study as a whole: A motif of 8 or 9 highly homologous TCR beta variants was seen as apparently characteristic of ankylosing spondylitis blood.

The CDR3 contains 14 residues. V lost 5 bases and J lost 4, with 12 bases in between. This clonotype showed up many times. No antigen is known for it. TCRdb reanalysed the 5' RACE reads using MiXCR and keeps one entry per CDR3 protein. The profile shows about 420,000 distinct CDR3 sequences, more than 20% of them singletons. The V and J genes are TRBV12-3 or TRBV12-4 and TRBJ2-1; D unresolved. This receptor was taken from a male donor with ankylosing spondylitis. The sequenced sample consisted of blood, either unsorted or a sorted T cell fraction (not recorded which). The CDR3 reads CASSPLAAYNEQFF. The DNA for the CDR3 is TGTGCCAGCAGTCCCCTGGCTGCGTACAATGAGCAGTTCTTC.